The next 14 T cell receptor beta chains were all read from a single sample in a study of tumour-infiltrating T cells in Burkitt lymphoma. Profiling relied on immunoSEQ multiplex PCR, and the TCRdb table lists in-frame clones only, not all of them. The sample includes some 1,300 clones, around an eighth of them seen just once. The sequenced material came from tumor tissue. All receptors come from a human donor with Burkitt lymphoma.

Sample share makes this clone large. The chain links TRBV5-4 to TRBJ1-6; 11 nucleotides line up with TRBD1. There are 15 residues in the CDR3. V shed 5 bases and J 8 bases; nucleotides not matched to a gene: 6. Germline values: CDR1 SGHNT, CDR2 YYREEE (reference sequence). The CDR3 reads CASSLTGQGDSPLHF. The CDR3 DNA follows: TGTGCCAGCAGTCTTACGGGACAGGGGGATTCACCCCTCCACTTT. Complete variable domain (other parts from reference TRBV5-4 and TRBJ1-6): ETGVTQSPTHLIKTRGQQVTLRCSSQSGHNTVSWYQQALGQGPQFIFQYYREEENGRGNFPPRFSGLQFPNYSSELNVNALELDDSALYLCASSLTGQGDSPLHFGNGTRLTVT.

The V call is TRBV7-8, the J call TRBJ2-5; 13 positions agree with TRBD2. The junction had 15 bases not matched to a gene; V was cut back by 3 bases and J by 5 bases. The length of the CDR3 is 19 residues. The V gene's germline CDR1 is SGHVS and CDR2 FQNEAQ. CDR3 protein: CASSFTLAGGPLGPETQYF. The DNA for the CDR3 is TGTGCCAGCAGCTTTACACTAGCGGGGGGGCCTCTAGGGCCGGAGACCCAGTACTTC. The full variable domain, with the rest looked up from reference TRBV7-8 and TRBJ2-5, is GAGVSQSPRYKVAKRGQDVALRCDPISGHVSLFWYQQALGQGPEFLTYFQNEAQLDKSGLPSDRFFAERPEGSVSTLKIQRTQQEDSAVYLCASSFTLAGGPLGPETQYFGPGTRLLVL.

This clone was seen a few times. This sequence joins TRBV9 and TRBJ1-1; D perhaps matches TRBD1 (6 bases). Trimming pared 0 bases from V and 3 bases from J, leaving 15 bases between. CDR3 size: 16 residues. Germline loops: CDR1 SGDLS, CDR2 YYNGEE. The CDR3 spells CASSVAGGLGYTEAFF. In DNA, the CDR3 is TGTGCCAGCAGCGTAGCGGGGGGGCTGGGGTACACTGAAGCTTTCTTT.

This clone was picked up a small number of times. The J gene is TRBJ2-1, the V gene TRBV11-2, with D hard to call. This CDR3 has 11 amino acids. Trimming pared 5 bases from V and 10 bases from J, leaving 9 bases between. Germline loops: CDR1 SGHAT, CDR2 FQNNGV. The CDR3, as DNA: TGTGCCAGCAGCCCCGCCAGAGAGCAGTTCTTC. The encoded protein is CASSPAREQFF. Variable domain in full (rest from reference TRBV11-2 and TRBJ2-1): EAGVAQSPRYKIIEKRQSVAFWCNPISGHATLYWYQQILGQGPKLLIQFQNNGVVDDSQLPKDRFSAERLKGVDSTLKIQPAKLEDSAVYLCASSPAREQFFGPGTRLTVL.

This clone was observed a few times. Other DNA sequences from this sample encode an identical CDR3 as well. The V and J genes are TRBV2 and TRBJ2-2; 9 nucleotides align to TRBD2. CDR3 length: 20 amino acids. Germline V gene sequence: CDR1 SNHLY, CDR2 FYNNEI. V lost 5 bases and J lost 5; bases outside the gene matches: 21. In DNA, the CDR3 is TGTGCCAGCAGTTACCTCCCGGGGTCGGCGGGGGGGATCAATACCGGGGAGCTGTTTTTT. Amino acids: CASSYLPGSAGGINTGELFF.

This clone is large by share. The chain couples TRBV28 to TRBJ1-6; D gene ambiguous. The length of the CDR3 is 15 residues. V lost 1 base and J 3 bases, leaving 7 bases between the germline ends. Germline CDR1 is MDHEN and CDR2 is SYDVKM. The CDR3 nucleotides read TGTGCCAGCAGTTTATTGCAGAGCTATAATTCACCCCTCCACTTT. It encodes CASSLLQSYNSPLHF. The full variable domain, its missing parts supplied by reference TRBV28 and TRBJ1-6, is DVKVTQSSRYLVKRTGEKVFLECVQDMDHENMFWYRQDPGLGLRLIYFSYDVKMKEKGDIPEGYSVSREKKERFSLILESASTNQTSMYLCASSLLQSYNSPLHFGNGTRLTVT.

This clone was detected a few times. V usage is TRBV5-1 and J usage is TRBJ1-1; D is uncertain. This CDR3 region has 15 residues. Trimming took off 0 bases at V and 1 base at J, with 10 bases between the two ends. Germline V lookup: CDR1 SGHRS, CDR2 YFSETQ. CDR3 nucleotide sequence: TGCGCCAGCAGCTTGGTTCCCGGCCCGAACACTGAAGCTTTCTTT. This encodes CASSLVPGPNTEAFF.

This clone was picked up a small number of times. This chain uses TRBV5-4 with TRBJ2-5; 8 nucleotides agree with TRBD1. Germline trimming cut 2 bases from V and 4 bases from J; bases unmatched to any gene: 7. This CDR3 is 15 amino acids long. Germline V gives CDR1 SGHNT, CDR2 YYREEE (reference sequence). CDR3 protein: CASSFRTGMGETQYF. DNA of the CDR3: TGTGCCAGCAGCTTTAGGACAGGGATGGGAGAGACCCAGTACTTC.

The CDR3 coding sequence is TGTGCGGCGCAAAGCAGGGAGGGCGAAAAACTGTTTTTT. Protein: CAAQSREGEKLFF. The rearrangement uses TRBV7-9 and TRBJ1-4; D may be TRBD1 (5 bases). Germline V lookup: CDR1 SEHNR, CDR2 FQNEAQ (reference sequence). There are 13 residues in the CDR3.

In this sample, this clone turned up a few times. This chain links TRBV11-3 with TRBJ2-2; the D is unclear. Germline V CDR1 and CDR2: SGHNT, YENEEA. The CDR3 extends over 14 amino acids. Trimming removed 3 bases from V and 3 bases from J, with 8 bases in between. The CDR3: CASSLTGYTGELFF. CDR3 in DNA: TGTGCCAGCAGCTTGACTGGTTACACCGGGGAGCTGTTTTTT.

The V gene is TRBV28, the J gene TRBJ1-2, with 10 bases matching TRBD1. The V and J ends lost 5 bases and 5 bases, in that order; junction bases with no gene match: 11. This CDR3 is 16 amino acids long. The germline V gene encodes CDR1 MDHEN and CDR2 SYDVKM. CDR3 protein: CASSPGQGEALYGYTF. CDR3 in DNA: TGTGCCAGCAGTCCCGGACAGGGGGAGGCTCTATATGGCTACACCTTC.

V usage is TRBV18 and J usage is TRBJ1-1, with 9 bases fitting TRBD1. The germline CDR1 and CDR2 sequences are KGHSH and LQKENI. The CDR3 extends over 15 amino acids. V dropped 6 bases and J dropped 3; count of bases not matched to a gene: 8. The CDR3 protein is CASSPGTGYYTEAFF. CDR3 DNA: TGTGCCAGCTCCCCCGGGACAGGGTATTACACTGAAGCTTTCTTT.

There are a few counts of this clone. This sequence joins TRBV7-2 and TRBJ2-1, with TRBD2 matching over 10 bases. V trimming: 4 bases; J trimming: 9 bases; junction bases outside the gene matches: 12. Germline V lookup: CDR1 SGHTA, CDR2 FQGNSA. This CDR3 comprises 16 residues. The CDR3, as DNA: TGTGCCAGCAGCTCCTGGTTAGCGGGAGGTTGGGTTGAGCAGTTCTTC. Its translation is CASSSWLAGGWVEQFF.

The rearrangement joins TRBV5-6 to TRBJ1-2; possibly TRBD1 for D (5 bases). V was shortened by 8 bases and J by 8 bases, with 19 bases between the two germline ends. This CDR3 comprises 13 residues. Germline CDR1 is SGHDT and CDR2 is YYEEEE. This CDR3 reads CASGRRGVDGYTF. The CDR3 bases are TGTGCCAGTGGCCGTCGAGGGGTTGACGGCTACACCTTC.